These 23 T cell receptor beta chains were all obtained from the same sample, sequenced in a study of CD8+CD57+ T cells in acquired aplastic anemia. Sequencing involved patients with CD8+CD57+ cell expansion previously shown by flow cytometry. TCR beta VDJ combinations and CDR3 sequences were profiled from genomic DNA. TCRdb called the reads again in MiXCR, with one record for every CDR3 protein. The profile shows 150,000 to 200,000 distinct CDR3 sequences, around 48% of them singletons. Sequenced: sorted CD4+, CD8+, or CD8+CD57+ T cells (not recorded which) from PBMCs. The source of these receptors is a human donor with aplastic anemia.

This clonotype was seen at least ten times. V is TRBV6-1 and J is TRBJ1-4; D is perhaps TRBD1 (5 bases). This CDR3 region has 11 residues. Germline CDR1 MNHNS, CDR2 SASEGT. Trimming took off 7 bases at V and 6 bases at J, with 6 bases between the two ends. In DNA, the CDR3 is TGTGCCAGCATGGGACATGAAAAACTGTTTTTT. Amino acid sequence: CASMGHEKLFF.

This clonotype was detected many times. V usage is TRBV11-2 and J usage is TRBJ2-2; D gene uncertain. The CDR3 sequence is 12 residues long. CDR1 is SGHAT and CDR2 is FQNNGV in the germline V gene. CDR3 bases: TGTGCGGAGCCGGCACGGACCGGGGAGCTGTTTTTT. This encodes CAEPARTGELFF.

The CDR3 here is CASSLGTFRQMNTEAFF. CDR3 sequence (DNA): TGTGCCAGCAGCTTAGGAACGTTCCGGCAGATGAACACTGAAGCTTTCTTT. The V gene is TRBV5-4, the J gene TRBJ1-1; D unresolved. From germline, CDR1 is SGHNT and CDR2 YYREEE (reference sequence). Deletions cut 2 bases from V and 0 bases from J, with 17 bases between. The CDR3 totals 17 residues.

This clonotype was recorded at least ten times. The rearrangement uses TRBV4-1 and TRBJ2-5; the D gene is possibly TRBD1 (5 bases). V lost 7 bases, J lost 2 bases, and 14 bases lay in between. Germline V gives CDR1 MGHRA, CDR2 YSYEKL. The length of the CDR3 is 14 residues. The CDR3 nucleotides read TGCGCCAGCAACCCAGACAGTGGTCAAGAGACCCAGTACTTC. Protein: CASNPDSGQETQYF.

The V and J genes are TRBV19 and TRBJ2-5; D call uncertain. Germline V CDR1 and CDR2: LNHDA, SQIVND (reference sequence). V dropped 8 bases and J dropped 7 bases, with 8 bases sitting between them. The CDR3 length is 10 residues. In DNA form, the CDR3 reads TGTGCCAGTTTAATTAGGACCCAGTACTTC. The encoded protein is CASLIRTQYF.

This clonotype was recorded many times. The CDR3 sequence: CASSPRDSGTDTQYF. CDR3 DNA: TGTGCCAGTAGTCCTCGGGACTCAGGGACAGATACGCAGTATTTT. The chain combines TRBV19 with TRBJ2-3, with TRBD2 as a possible D gene (6 bases). Germline lookup yields CDR1 LNHDA and CDR2 SQIVND (reference sequence). V lost 5 bases to trimming and J lost 3 bases, with 15 bases between them. This CDR3 is 15 amino acids long.

The J gene is TRBJ2-6, the V gene TRBV4-2; 8 positions match TRBD1. There are 16 residues in the CDR3. Trimming took 1 base from V and 1 from J; bases not matched to a gene: 0. Germline V CDR1 and CDR2: LGHNA, YNFKEQ. The CDR3 nucleotides are TGTGCCAGCAGCCAAGGACAGGGGTCTGGGGCCAACGTCCTGACTTTC. Its translation: CASSQGQGSGANVLTF.

The chain combines TRBV5-1 with TRBJ1-1; D gene ambiguous. The V end lost 0 bases, the J end lost 5 bases, and 14 bases lay between the germline ends. The CDR3 extends over 15 amino acids. The germline CDR1 and CDR2 sequences are SGHRS and YFSETQ. CDR3 nucleotides: TGCGCCAGCAGCTTGGCAGGTCACCGACGGACTGAAGCTTTCTTT. As protein: CASSLAGHRRTEAFF.

Notes on this clonotype: One end of the junction fails to match germline, which may point to a read error. This chain joins TRBV29-1 and TRBJ2-1; TRBD2 matches at 9 bases. Per the germline V gene, CDR1 is SQVTM and CDR2 is ANQGSEA. The CDR3 spans 13 residues. CDR3 sequence reads: CSGSGGTNNERFF. The CDR3 DNA sequence: TGCAGCGGGAGCGGGGGGACCAACAATGAGCGGTTCTTC.

This chain links TRBV7-9 with TRBJ2-1; no reliable D call. Trimming removed 5 bases at V and 15 bases at J, with 8 bases between. The length of the CDR3 is 9 residues. CDR1 is SEHNR, CDR2 FQNEAQ, per germline (reference sequence). CDR3 in DNA: TGTGCCAGCAGCCAACAGCGGTTCTTC. It encodes CASSQQRFF.

This sequence joins TRBV20-1 and TRBJ1-1; no definite D call. The germline V gene has CDR1 DFQATT and CDR2 SNEGSKA (reference sequence). Trimming removed 1 base at V and 4 bases at J, with 10 bases between. CDR3 length: 13 residues. CDR3 sequence reads: CSARVLSGTEAFF. CDR3 nucleotides: TGCAGTGCTAGAGTCCTCTCGGGCACTGAAGCTTTCTTT.

This clonotype was counted many times. This chain connects TRBV20-1 to TRBJ2-3; 9 bases match TRBD1. V dropped 5 bases and J dropped 4; count of bases not matched to a gene: 10. Germline assignment: CDR1 DFQATT and CDR2 SNEGSKA (reference sequence). The CDR3 spans 15 residues. The CDR3 is CSAPRGDRVSDTQYF. The CDR3 region has the DNA TGCAGTGCTCCTCGAGGGGACAGGGTGTCAGATACGCAGTATTTT.

This clonotype has a single count. The chain is built from TRBV6-1 and TRBJ1-2; the D gene is possibly TRBD1 (5 bases). Germline CDR1 MNHNS, CDR2 SASEGT. Trimming stripped 6 bases from V and 5 bases from J, with 16 bases between. This CDR3 has 14 amino acids. For the CDR3, the DNA is TGTGCCAGCAGCAAATCCGGGGGGGGTTATGGCTACACCTTC. Its translation: CASSKSGGGYGYTF.

The chain is built from TRBV29-1 and TRBJ1-1; weak D call: TRBD1 (5 bases). The CDR3 spans 14 residues. CDR1 is SQVTM, CDR2 ANQGSEA, per germline. The V end lost 7 bases, the J end lost 3 bases, and 18 bases lay between the germline ends. CDR3 in DNA: TGCAGCGGTGGGGGGAAAGGACCTTACACTGAAGCTTTCTTT. This encodes CSGGGKGPYTEAFF.

Only a few counts were recorded for this clonotype. The V call is TRBV2, the J call TRBJ2-7, with no clear D. Trimming stripped 7 bases from V and 3 bases from J, with 7 bases between. CDR1 is SNHLY, CDR2 FYNNEI, per germline. The CDR3 runs to 11 residues. In DNA, the CDR3 is TGTGCCAGCAAACGGTTCTACGAGCAGTACTTC. This encodes CASKRFYEQYF. Full variable domain (rest looked up from reference TRBV2 and TRBJ2-7): EPEVTQTPSHQVTQMGQEVILRCVPISNHLYFYWYRQILGQKVEFLVSFYNNEISEKSEIFDDQFSVERPDGSNFTLKIRSTKLEDSAMYFCASKRFYEQYFGPGTRLTVT.

V gene TRBV7-8 combines with J gene TRBJ2-5; tentatively, D is TRBD2 (6 bases). This CDR3 has 15 residues. Trimming shortened V by 5 bases and J by 6 bases, and 19 bases separated the two germline ends. The germline CDR1 and CDR2 sequences are SGHVS and FQNEAQ. The CDR3 protein is CASSLTRVIVKTQYF. In DNA, the CDR3 is TGTGCCAGCAGCCTGACTAGAGTTATCGTGAAGACCCAGTACTTC.

This clonotype was seen ten or more times. The rearrangement joins TRBV27 to TRBJ1-6; 7 bases fit TRBD1. V gave up 3 bases and J gave up 8 bases; unmatched junction bases: 4. Germline V lookup: CDR1 MNHEY, CDR2 SMNVEV (reference sequence). The CDR3 is 14 residues long. CDR3 nucleotide sequence: TGTGCCAGCAGTTTGGACAGGTACTATTCACCCCTCCACTTT. It is translated as CASSLDRYYSPLHF.

This clonotype was counted between two and nine times. The rearrangement uses TRBV27 and TRBJ1-6; the D gene is possibly TRBD1 (6 bases). The CDR3 is made up of 15 amino acids. V shed 5 bases and J shed 4 bases, with 12 bases lying between them. Germline CDR1 MNHEY, CDR2 SMNVEV (reference sequence). CDR3 residues: CASSRGGGYNSPLHF. The DNA for the CDR3 is TGTGCCAGCAGTCGCGGGGGCGGGTATAATTCACCCCTCCACTTT.

The chain couples TRBV7-3 to TRBJ2-3, with a tentative D call TRBD1 (5 bases). V was pared by 4 bases and J by 1 base, with 12 bases between. CDR1 is SGHTA, CDR2 FQGTGA, per germline. The CDR3 extends over 15 amino acids. The CDR3 reads CASSWGSRRTDTQYF. DNA for the CDR3: TGTGCCAGCAGCTGGGGCAGCCGACGCACAGATACGCAGTATTTT.

This clonotype was seen a few times. This chain joins TRBV12-5 and TRBJ2-5, with 7 bases that match TRBD2. CDR1 is LGHNT and CDR2 is FRNRAP in the germline V gene. The V segment lost 0 bases and the J segment 1 base; nucleotides outside the gene matches: 8. The CDR3 extends over 17 amino acids. DNA of the CDR3: TGTGCTAGTGGTTTGGTTGGGGGGGGGACGTTCCAAGAGACCCAGTACTTC. Translation gives CASGLVGGGTFQETQYF.

With respect to this clonotype: The conserved final phenylalanine or tryptophan is absent from the CDR3, which likely points to a read error. The limits of the CDR3 on the DNA are not certain, so only TCRdb's listed CDR3 is given. The chain uses TRBV2 and TRBJ2-1; TRBD1 reflects the table's D call only, with no check against the DNA. Germline-derived CDR1 and CDR2 are SNHLY and FYNNEI. The CDR3 spans 11 amino acids, including both terminal residues. The CDR3 region is CASSGVSTPRI.

The chain carries TRBV7-8 and TRBJ1-6; 8 bases map to TRBD1. This CDR3 comprises 18 residues. J was trimmed by 10 bases and V by 4 bases; bases with no gene match: 18. Germline V gives CDR1 SGHVS, CDR2 FQNEAQ. CDR3 nucleotide sequence: TGTGCCAGCAGCTCACCGGTACCGGGACAGGCGCTAGTGTCACCCCTCCACTTT. It encodes CASSSPVPGQALVSPLHF.

This clonotype was seen many times. This chain connects TRBV25-1 to TRBJ2-5; D may match TRBD1 or TRBD2 (5 bases each). The CDR3 contains 15 residues. From germline, CDR1 is MGHDK and CDR2 SYGVNS. V lost 0 bases, J lost 5 bases, and 13 bases lay in between. CDR3 sequence: CASSEYRGAEETQYF. CDR3 sequence (DNA): TGTGCCAGCAGTGAATATAGAGGGGCGGAGGAGACCCAGTACTTC.